This T cell receptor (beta chain) was retrieved from a study of T cell clones after liver transplantation. Study background: TCRbeta sequencing after a pre-transplant mixed lymphocyte reaction identified graft-donor-reactive clones, later tracked in post-transplant blood. HCV positivity affected three of eight recipients; the rest lacked autoimmune or viral indications.

CDR3 length: 16 amino acids. V dropped 4 bases and J dropped 3 bases, with 19 bases sitting between them. The germline gives CDR1 SGHNT, CDR2 YYREEE (reference sequence). Worth noting for this clone: Its target is unknown.

Points from the study as a whole: A larger donor-reactive than third-party decline suggested partial antigen-specific deletion.

This table comes from immunoSEQ multiplex PCR, and its TCRdb copy is limited to in-frame clones, with some not included. Of 65,000 to 70,000 clones listed, about 91% were seen once; the top ten hold 0.9% to 1%. The receptor was isolated from a human patient who received a liver transplant. Some T cells may be provided by the graft donor. The input for sequencing was CD4+ T cells from blood, taken about 25 months after liver transplant. This chain connects TRBV5-4 to TRBJ1-2, with D maybe TRBD1 (6 bases). As DNA, the CDR3 is TGTGCCAGCAGCAAAGAAACAGGGAGGATAGACTATGGCTACACCTTC. It translates to CASSKETGRIDYGYTF. The full variable domain, its missing parts supplied by reference TRBV5-4 and TRBJ1-2, is ETGVTQSPTHLIKTRGQQVTLRCSSQSGHNTVSWYQQALGQGPQFIFQYYREEENGRGNFPPRFSGLQFPNYSSELNVNALELDDSALYLCASSKETGRIDYGYTFGSGTRLTVV.